The 22 T cell receptor beta chains below come from one sample, sequenced in a study of control samples from healthy donors and cancer patients (dated by TCRdb to 2020 to 2021). Libraries were constructed by the immunoSEQ multiplex PCR assay. This immuneACCESS table, as held by TCRdb, lists in-frame sequences with V and J called but not all clones. Of the missing ones, under half trace to an unresolved V gene in checked studies; the others have no known cause. Here the sample has about 100,000 clones; more than 75% occur a single time. The top ten hold 15% to 20% of the sample. The material sequenced was blood. The receptor set was obtained from a woman aged 45 to 65 in good health.

The chain links TRBV6-4 to TRBJ2-1, with D hard to call. V was clipped by 5 bases and J by 1 base, with 9 bases between them. The germline V gene has CDR1 MRHNA and CDR2 SNTAGT. The CDR3 extends over 14 amino acids. The chain's CDR3 is CASSHSPSYNEQFF. CDR3 sequence (DNA): TGTGCCAGCAGTCACAGTCCTTCCTACAATGAGCAGTTCTTC.

In DNA form, the CDR3 reads TGTGCCAGCAGCTTAGCAGGGATGAACACTGAAGCTTTCTTT. It codes for CASSLAGMNTEAFF. V is TRBV7-2 and J is TRBJ1-1; D is unclear. Germline V gene lookup returns CDR1 SGHTA and CDR2 FQGNSA. V lost 0 bases and J 0 bases, leaving 5 bases between the germline ends. The length of the CDR3 is 14 residues.

Points on this clone: The conserved phenylalanine or tryptophan normally closing the CDR3 is absent here, so this likely arose from a read error. V and J are TRBV27 and TRBJ2-7; tentative D call: TRBD1 (6 bases). CDR1 is MNHEY, CDR2 SMNVEV, per germline (reference sequence). The ends were cut back, 2 bases at V and 4 bases at J, with 9 bases in the middle. The CDR3 runs to 13 residues. The chain's CDR3 is CASSLGGGYEQYG. Written as DNA, the CDR3 is TGTGCCAGCAGTTTAGGGGGCGGGTACGAGCAGTACGGC.

The chain couples TRBV3-1 (or the pseudogene TRBV3-2) to TRBJ1-2; perhaps TRBD1 as D (5 bases). Germline lookup yields CDR1 LGHDT and CDR2 YNNKEL (reference sequence). Trimming shortened V by 3 bases and J by 8 bases, and 22 bases separated the two germline ends. This CDR3 has 16 amino acids. The CDR3: CASSHSRDGGIGGYTF. The DNA for the CDR3 is TGTGCCAGCAGCCACTCCCGGGACGGCGGGATCGGCGGCTACACCTTC.

The gene calls are TRBV28 and TRBJ1-2; 9 positions match TRBD1. Trimming cost V 6 bases and J 5 bases; bases outside gene matches: 7. This CDR3 has 14 amino acids. Germline values: CDR1 MDHEN, CDR2 SYDVKM. This chain's CDR3 is CASSPGTGRYGYTF. For the CDR3, the DNA is TGTGCCAGCAGCCCCGGGACAGGGCGGTATGGCTACACCTTC.

The chain employs TRBV6-5 and TRBJ1-2; D might be TRBD1 (5 bases). V dropped 9 bases and J dropped 3 bases, with 11 bases sitting between them. The CDR3 loop spans 12 amino acids. Germline-derived CDR1 and CDR2 are MNHEY and SVGAGI. CDR3 residues: CASLQVHYGYTF. The DNA for the CDR3 is TGTGCCAGTTTACAGGTACACTATGGCTACACCTTC.

This chain joins TRBV28 and TRBJ1-1; D remains ambiguous. CDR1 MDHEN and CDR2 SYDVKM come from the germline V gene. The CDR3 runs to 13 residues. Trimming removed 3 bases at V and 3 bases at J, with 8 bases between. The CDR3 protein is CASSLLSDTEAFF. CDR3 nucleotides: TGTGCCAGCAGTTTGTTAAGCGACACTGAAGCTTTCTTT.

This chain connects TRBV20-1 to TRBJ2-3, with a tentative D call TRBD2 (5 bases). The CDR3 runs 13 residues. With 3 bases removed from V and 6 bases from J, the gap between germline ends came to 13 bases. Germline loops: CDR1 DFQATT, CDR2 SNEGSKA (reference sequence). The CDR3 nucleotides are TGCAGTGCTAGTCTGGGAGTCTGGGATACGCAGTATTTT. It yields the protein CSASLGVWDTQYF.

The chain uses TRBV30 and TRBJ2-1, with a tentative D call TRBD2 (5 bases). Germline lookup yields CDR1 GTSNPN and CDR2 SVGIG (reference sequence). The germline V and J ends were trimmed by 2 bases and 8 bases, with 10 bases remaining between them. There are 12 residues in the CDR3. The CDR3 region has the DNA TGTGCCTGGAGTTACACTAGGCATGAGCAGTTCTTC. Its protein product is CAWSYTRHEQFF.

The genes are TRBV7-2 and TRBJ2-7; TRBD2 matches 7 bases. Germline-derived CDR1 and CDR2 are SGHTA and FQGNSA. J lost 6 bases, V lost 7 bases, and 12 bases had no gene match. This CDR3 is built from 14 residues. Written as DNA, the CDR3 is TGTGCCAGCACCGGGGGGACTCCTGGCTCCGAGCAGTACTTC. It encodes CASTGGTPGSEQYF.

The V gene is TRBV11-2, the J gene TRBJ2-1, with 10 bases that match TRBD2. The V and J ends lost 2 bases and 4 bases, in that order; junction bases with no gene match: 8. Germline-derived CDR1 and CDR2 are SGHAT and FQNNGV. CDR3 length: 17 amino acids. CDR3 in amino acids: CASSLLAGVAFYNEQFF. CDR3 sequence (DNA): TGTGCCAGCAGCTTACTAGCGGGAGTAGCCTTTTACAATGAGCAGTTCTTC.

The chain employs TRBV12-5 and TRBJ2-2; D is possibly TRBD2 (6 bases). V dropped 2 bases and J dropped 6 bases, with 22 bases sitting between them. The length of the CDR3 is 18 residues. Per germline, CDR1 LGHNT and CDR2 FRNRAP. The DNA of the CDR3 is TGTGCTAGTGGTTTGACCCAGACCCAGGTACGGGAGCCCGGGGAGCTGTTTTTT. Translation: CASGLTQTQVREPGELFF. Drawing the rest from reference TRBV12-5 and TRBJ2-2, the complete variable domain is DARVTQTPRHKVTEMGQEVTMRCQPILGHNTVFWYRQTMMQGLELLAYFRNRAPLDDSGMPKDRFSAEMPDATLATLKIQPSEPRDSAVYFCASGLTQTQVREPGELFFGEGSRLTVL.

CDR3 region: CASSERWAAGVGDTQYF. Here the CDR3 DNA reads TGTGCCAGCAGTGAACGCTGGGCAGCCGGGGTCGGAGATACGCAGTATTTT. The chain has TRBV6-1 and TRBJ2-3, with D tentatively TRBD2 (5 bases). V gave up 2 bases and J gave up 5 bases, with 20 bases separating them. Germline loops: CDR1 MNHNS, CDR2 SASEGT. The CDR3 sequence is 17 residues long.

The rearrangement uses TRBV7-6 and TRBJ1-4; D possibly corresponds to TRBD1 (5 bases). V shed 4 bases and J shed 7 bases, with 19 bases lying between them. This CDR3 is 16 amino acids long. In germline, CDR1 is SGHVS, CDR2 FNYEAQ. The CDR3 nucleotides read TGTGCCAGCAGCTCTCGGAGCCTACCGGGGCGTGAAAAACTGTTTTTT. This gives the protein CASSSRSLPGREKLFF.

J is TRBJ2-7 and V is TRBV18; 13 nucleotides agree with TRBD2. The CDR3 covers 17 residues. V trimming: 2 bases; J trimming: 5 bases; junction bases outside the gene matches: 9. Germline V gene sequence: CDR1 KGHSH, CDR2 LQKENI. Here the CDR3 reads CASSPMFRTSGRDEQYV. The CDR3 DNA follows: TGTGCCAGCTCACCAATGTTCCGGACTAGCGGGAGAGACGAGCAGTACGTC.

This chain joins TRBV27 and TRBJ1-5; 8 bases match TRBD1. In germline, CDR1 is MNHEY, CDR2 SMNVEV (reference sequence). Trimming took 5 bases from V and 7 from J; bases not matched to a gene: 7. This CDR3 has 14 residues. The CDR3 DNA follows: TGTGCCAGCAGTCAAACAGGGGGTGGACAGCCCCAGCATTTT. Protein: CASSQTGGGQPQHF.

V gene TRBV4-1 combines with J gene TRBJ1-2; no clear D gene. The CDR3 sequence is 16 residues long. Germline values: CDR1 MGHRA, CDR2 YSYEKL. V lost 0 bases, J lost 6 bases, and 17 bases lay in between. The CDR3 spells CASSQDWREHGDGYTF. The CDR3, as DNA: TGCGCCAGCAGCCAAGATTGGCGGGAGCATGGGGATGGCTACACCTTC.

V and J are TRBV12-5 and TRBJ2-3; weak D call: TRBD2 (6 bases). The germline gives CDR1 LGHNT, CDR2 FRNRAP. Trimming cost V 5 bases and J 4 bases, with 16 bases left between them. The length of the CDR3 is 15 residues. This CDR3 reads CASGPRLVSPDTQYF. In DNA form, the CDR3 reads TGTGCTAGTGGTCCAAGACTAGTTTCCCCAGATACGCAGTATTTT.

This clone was counted a single time. In nucleotides, the CDR3 is TGTGCCAGCAGCTTGCGCCCCTCCTACGAGCAGTACTTC. Protein: CASSLRPSYEQYF. This chain connects TRBV11-3 to TRBJ2-7; no definite D call. The CDR3 runs to 13 residues. Between the trimmed V and J ends, which lost 3 bases and 0 bases, there was a span of 6 bases. The germline V gene has CDR1 SGHNT and CDR2 YENEEA. The full variable domain, its missing parts supplied by reference TRBV11-3 and TRBJ2-7, is EAGVVQSPRYKIIEKKQPVAFWCNPISGHNTLYWYLQNLGQGPELLIRYENEEAVDDSQLPKDRFSAERLKGVDSTLKIQPAELGDSAVYLCASSLRPSYEQYFGPGTRLTVT.

The chain links TRBV7-2 to TRBJ1-1; D is unclear. Trimming took 3 bases from V and 6 from J, leaving 8 bases between them. This CDR3 region has 12 residues. In germline, CDR1 is SGHTA, CDR2 FQGNSA. Here the CDR3 DNA reads TGTGCCAGCAGCTTTGGCGGGGCTGAAGCTTTCTTT. This codes for CASSFGGAEAFF. Supplemented by reference TRBV7-2 and TRBJ1-1, the full variable domain reads GAGVSQSPSNKVTEKGKDVELRCDPISGHTALYWYRQSLGQGLEFLIYFQGNSAPDKSGLPSDRFSAERTGGSVSTLTIQRTQQEDSAVYLCASSFGGAEAFFGQGTRLTVV.

V gene TRBV19 combines with J gene TRBJ2-7, with D maybe TRBD2 (6 bases). The CDR3 runs to 15 residues. Germline V gene sequence: CDR1 LNHDA, CDR2 SQIVND (reference sequence). Trimming shortened V by 6 bases and J by 1 base, and 16 bases separated the two germline ends. CDR3 region: CASRRAGSTSYEQYF. The CDR3 coding sequence is TGTGCCAGTAGACGGGCCGGGAGTACTTCCTACGAGCAGTACTTC.

The rearrangement uses TRBV7-2 and TRBJ2-2, with D unresolved. Germline assignment: CDR1 SGHTA and CDR2 FQGNSA. The CDR3 length is 13 residues. Trimming took 5 bases from V and 7 from J, leaving 11 bases between them. The CDR3: CASSPRNGGELFF. CDR3 DNA: TGTGCCAGCAGCCCTCGGAACGGCGGGGAGCTGTTTTTT.